Listed here is a single T cell receptor beta chain. Its antigen is still unknown. This sample is drawn from a study of Tregs in tolerant kidney transplant recipients. Study-wide findings and caveats: Tolerant patients' donor-specific Tregs expanded beyond overall Tregs, suggesting antigen-driven growth.

Some clones are missing from TCRdb's copy, which holds only in-frame ones; the method was immunoSEQ multiplex PCR. The table lists some 74,000 clones, around 93% of them singletons. An overnight rest at 37°C with roughly 200 IU/ml IL-2 preceded regulatory T cell sorting from thawed PBMCs. The sample in question was Tregs from blood, obtained before the transplant. The receptor's source is a human donor who received a combined kidney and bone marrow transplant.

The chain's CDR3 is CASSLTGGTNTEAFF. Written as DNA, the CDR3 is TGTGCCAGCAGCCTGACAGGAGGAACAAACACTGAAGCTTTCTTT. V usage is TRBV4-2 and J usage is TRBJ1-1; TRBD1 might be the D (6 bases). The CDR3 consists of 15 residues. Trimming cost V 4 bases and J 2 bases, with 14 bases left between them. The germline V gene has CDR1 LGHNA and CDR2 YNFKEQ.